This TCR beta chain was obtained from a study of regulatory T cells in long-lasting Graves disease (dated by TCRdb to about 2021). For the study in its entirety: Antithyroid drugs had been taken for less than 3 months by newly diagnosed Graves' disease patients. A total of around 33 samples were covered by TCR sequencing, comprising roughly 13 persistent and 20 or so newly diagnosed Graves' disease patients. The study took place in China and was registered as a clinical trial. This study used TCR sequencing and RNA sequencing of peripheral blood to compare persistent Graves' disease patients against newly diagnosed Graves' disease patients.

CDR1 and CDR2 are drawn from the germline V gene: SNHLY, FYNNEI. The trim is 1 base for V and 11 bases for J, with a gap of 10 bases between the germline ends. There are 12 amino acids in the CDR3, from cysteine to phenylalanine inclusive. Only CDR3 DNA remains: 36 bases, in frame from the first base. The time point label, as the study defines it: newly diagnosed GD, antithyroid drugs for less than 3 months. For both TCR sequencing and RNA sequencing, RNA was extracted from PBMCs using TRIzol. The diagnosis of Graves' disease followed American Thyroid Association guidelines. The patients came from an endocrinology department in Xi'an, China. Each patient gave about 9.1 milliliters of peripheral blood, collected in an EDTA anticoagulant tube. Ficoll Paque Plus density gradient separation was used to isolate PBMCs, and no additional T cell sorting was done. An Agilent 2100 Bioanalyzer and agarose gel were used to check RNA quality, and a NanoDrop 2000 was used to measure RNA concentration.

This clonotype has a count of ten or more. The target of this receptor is not known. Nothing much larger sits one base from this clone, and base qualities are not available. The full study reports these points: Lower TCR Shannon entropy and fewer highly expanded clones were observed in persistent Graves' disease patients than in newly diagnosed patients, which suggested clonal expansion. The authors acknowledged the small sample size as a limitation that may reduce accuracy. Persistent disease showed preferential use of TRBV28, TRBJ1-2 and TRBJ2-5, whereas newly diagnosed disease favored TRBV20-1 and TRBJ2-1. Persistent patients shared more public clonotypes among themselves (around 2,700) than newly diagnosed patients did (nearly 1,000). Only the TCR beta chain was sequenced and analyzed. Only peripheral blood was studied, because thyroid tissue, the primary lesion, was inaccessible.

Receptors were amplified or captured by multiplex PCR. Sequencing used an Illumina HiSeq 4000. CDR3 regions were amplified by Arm-PCR with iRepertoire HTBI primers to construct TCR beta libraries. PCR products were gel purified before sequencing. Regarding the original processing steps: Gene usage analysis of CDR3 amino acid clonotypes used the 60 to 80 TRBV and around 14 TRBJ segments found across samples. COPE and FqMerger were used to merge the filtered high-quality paired reads into contigs. BLAST was used to align contigs to IMGT TRBV, TRBD and TRBJ reference genes, and CDR3 was defined according to IMGT. Any clonotype with a frequency above 0.1% was counted as a highly expanded clone. Shannon entropy was used to measure repertoire diversity, and the Gini coefficient was used to measure V-J evenness. A clonotype found in more than one individual was treated as public. The public reads were reanalyzed by TCRdb: fastp trimming at Q25, MiXCR alignment, in-frame beta chains only. Rows with a matching CDR3 protein are joined into one entry that keeps the most common DNA and genes. It is TCRdb's table, rather than the study itself, that gives the V and J calls and clone size. This sample comprises fewer than 450,000 distinct CDR3 sequences, over 14% of them detected only once. The ten largest account for approximately 7.8% of the sample.

This sample also belongs to another study, concerning T cells in Graves' hyperthyroidism and ophthalmopathy. As that second study puts it: Graves' hyperthyroidism was defined as stable when no progression to ophthalmopathy occurred over 18 months of follow-up. The hyperthyroidism patients were between 18 and 65 years old and newly diagnosed, with a disease duration of less than 2 months. The study excluded patients with uncontrolled infections, other autoimmune diseases, pregnancy or lactation. Diagnoses were established on the basis of clinical symptoms, serum thyroxine and TRAb, thyroid ultrasound, and orbital computed tomography. The TCR CDR3 was subjected to a first round of RT-PCR using the HTBI primer set and the Qiagen OneStep RT-PCR kit. Blood samples also contained most of the expanded thyroid clonotypes (frequency above 0.001), which suggests that blood repertoires may reflect thyroid immune responses. In cross-validation, a model built on a 13 V-J signature told ophthalmopathy apart from stable hyperthyroidism with approximately 91% sensitivity and roughly 82% specificity, and in testing the same model reached 80%/75%. In validation, the model predicted progression to ophthalmopathy a median of about 6.5 months before onset, with approximately 70% sensitivity and roughly 77% specificity. To identify TCR V-J signatures that set the groups apart, the researchers used a discovery cohort of 90 to 100 patients, made up of under 45 with Graves' ophthalmopathy and some 55 with stable Graves' hyperthyroidism. Prospective prediction of ophthalmopathy was tested in an independent validation cohort of approximately 18 hyperthyroidism patients and 15 to 17 patients who later progressed to ophthalmopathy. The approximately 95 discovery patients were divided at random into training and test sets in a 7:3 ratio. In more than 5 Graves' hyperthyroidism patients, the study also compared T-cell repertoires from thyroid tissue with T-cell repertoires from blood. After blood sampling, hyperthyroidism patients were treated with methimazole at a starting dose of 30 mg daily, and ophthalmopathy patients were treated with high-dose intravenous methylprednisolone. The libraries were constructed in a second round of multiplex PCR and then size-selected and purified. The libraries were sequenced on an Illumina HiSeq2000 using paired-end 100 bp reads. SOAPnuke was used to process the raw data, throwing out any read that contained adapters or uncalled bases, had a mean Phred below 15, or lacked an exact constant-primer or identifier match. High-quality paired reads were merged with COPE v1.2.5, and unique nucleotide sequences were defined as clonotypes. Clonotypes were aligned to IMGT TRBV, TRBD and TRBJ reference segments using MiTCR v1.1. Only V-J combinations with frequency above 0.0001, covering roughly 99% of repertoires, were analysed. A TCS score was defined as the ratio of F50 (clonal expansion) to E x V (chaos), with BLOSUM62-based TCRdist applied between CDR3 peptides within each V-J. Welch's t-statistics and random forest reduced several hundred V-J features to 10 to 15, which were used in a naive Bayes classifier (R e1071). No statistical method was used to set the sample size in advance, and investigators knew the group allocation. TCR Vbeta CDR3 sequencing of approximately 140 peripheral blood samples (43 ophthalmopathy, about 74 hyperthyroidism and roughly 17 progressor patients) is reported in the paper.

The source was peripheral blood mononuclear cells (PBMCs), collected at new diagnosis, from a patient treated with antithyroid drugs. The sequence joins TRBV2 to TRBJ2-3, and the D gene may be TRBD2, 5 bases matching. The receptor was isolated from a woman in her thirties or forties with Graves disease. Donor details come from another sample of the same person, matched by shared clones. The CDR3 region reads CASSEELAEQYF. The DNA reads TGTGCCAGCAGTGAAGAGCTAGCAGAGCAGTATTTT.